The source of this T cell receptor beta chain is a study of graft-versus-host responses after intestinal transplantation. V was trimmed by 8 bases and J by 4 bases, leaving 10 bases between them. Germline loops: CDR1 ENHRY, CDR2 SYGVKD. This CDR3 region has 12 residues. This clone was detected only a few times. The antigen remains unidentified. Here immunoSEQ multiplex PCR was the method, and the copy in TCRdb shows in-frame clones only, minus some. The data hold tens of thousands of clones, with 85% to 95% observed a single time. The rearrangement joins TRBV10-3 to TRBJ2-3; D is unclear. This clonotype was sampled from a human donor who was the organ donor for an intestinal transplant. Material: unstimulated CD4+ T cells sorted from spleen or lymph node cells, obtained before transplant. For the CDR3, the DNA is TGTGCCATCGGCACCCCCGCAGATACGCAGTATTTT. It specifies CAIGTPADTQYF.